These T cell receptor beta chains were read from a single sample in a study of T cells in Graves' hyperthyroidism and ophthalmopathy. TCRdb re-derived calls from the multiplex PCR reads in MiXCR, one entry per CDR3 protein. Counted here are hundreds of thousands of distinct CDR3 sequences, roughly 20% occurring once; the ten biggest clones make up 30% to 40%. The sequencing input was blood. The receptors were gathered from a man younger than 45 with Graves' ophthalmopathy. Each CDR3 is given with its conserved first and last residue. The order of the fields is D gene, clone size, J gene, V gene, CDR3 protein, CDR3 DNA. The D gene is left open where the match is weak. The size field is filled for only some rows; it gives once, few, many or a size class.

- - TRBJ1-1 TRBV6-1 CANSEWRNTEAFF TGTGCCAACAGTGAATGGCGGAACACTGAAGCTTTCTTT
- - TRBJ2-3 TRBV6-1 CASSSPERSSTDTQYF TGTGCCAGCAGCTCCCCCGAGCGTTCTAGCACAGATACGCAGTATTTT
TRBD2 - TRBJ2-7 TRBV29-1 CSVLPAGVSYEQYF TGCAGCGTTCTTCCAGCGGGAGTGTCCTACGAGCAGTACTTC
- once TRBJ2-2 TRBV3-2 CASSQDVGAGENTGELFF TGTGCCAGCAGCCAAGACGTTGGTGCGGGCGAGAACACCGGGGAGCTGTTTTTT
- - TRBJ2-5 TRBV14 CASSLSFSGTLKETQYF TGTGCCAGCAGCCTAAGCTTCTCCGGGACCCTAAAAGAGACCCAGTACTTC
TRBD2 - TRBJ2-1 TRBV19 CASSLTSGISNEQFF TGTGCCAGTAGTCTCACTAGCGGGATTTCGAATGAGCAGTTCTTC
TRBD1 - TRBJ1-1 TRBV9 CASSVWTGENTEAFF TGTGCCAGCAGCGTCTGGACAGGGGAGAACACTGAAGCTTTCTTT
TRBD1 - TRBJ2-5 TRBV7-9 CASSLGDRDSQEIQYF TGTGCCAGCAGCTTAGGGGACAGGGACAGCCAAGAGATCCAGTACTTC
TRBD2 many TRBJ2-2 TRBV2 CASSGLAGLAGELFF TGTGCCAGCAGTGGACTAGCGGGACTGGCCGGGGAGCTGTTTTTT
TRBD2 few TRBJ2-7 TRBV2 CASSDPTSGSYEQYF TGTGCCAGCAGTGACCCGACTAGCGGGAGTTACGAGCAGTACTTC
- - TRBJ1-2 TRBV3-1 CASSSARYGYTF TGTGCCAGCAGCTCAGCGAGATATGGCTACACCTTC
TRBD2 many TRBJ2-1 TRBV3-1 CASSPRVTSGSYNEQFF TGTGCCAGCAGCCCCCGCGTAACTAGCGGGTCCTACAATGAGCAGTTCTTC
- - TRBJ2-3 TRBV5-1 CASSKGNTDTQYF TGCGCCAGCAGTAAGGGGAACACAGATACGCAGTATTTT
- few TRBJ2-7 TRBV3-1 CASSPTWGYEQYF TGTGCCAGCAGCCCCACCTGGGGCTACGAGCAGTACTTC
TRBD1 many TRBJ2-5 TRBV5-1 CASSAQGPRETQYF TGCGCCAGCAGCGCACAGGGGCCCAGAGAGACCCAGTACTTC
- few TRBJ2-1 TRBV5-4 CASSFPAGPYNEQFF TGTGCCAGCAGCTTCCCAGCGGGTCCCTACAATGAGCAGTTCTTC
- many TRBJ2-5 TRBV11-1 CASSLGARQLQETQYF TGTGCCAGCAGCTTAGGGGCCCGGCAACTACAAGAGACCCAGTACTTC
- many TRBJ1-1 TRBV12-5 CASGLYGLNTEAFF TGTGCTAGTGGTTTGTACGGGCTGAACACTGAAGCTTTCTTT
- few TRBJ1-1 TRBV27 CASSPGTAQNTEAFF TGTGCCAGCAGTCCAGGTACAGCTCAGAACACTGAAGCTTTCTTT
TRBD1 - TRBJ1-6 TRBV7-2 CASSLGTGVLSYNSPLHF TGTGCCAGCAGCTTAGGGACAGGGGTCCTCTCCTATAATTCACCCCTCCACTTT
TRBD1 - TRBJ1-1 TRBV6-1 CASRPGQGASGTEAFF TGTGCCAGCAGGCCGGGACAGGGGGCATCGGGAACTGAAGCTTTCTTT
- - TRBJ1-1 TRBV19 CASSSRRGGESTEAFF TGTGCCAGTTCCTCTCGGCGGGGAGGGGAAAGTACTGAAGCTTTCTTT
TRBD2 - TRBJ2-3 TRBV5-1 CASSRAGGDTQYF TGCGCCAGCAGCCGAGCGGGAGGGGATACGCAGTATTTT
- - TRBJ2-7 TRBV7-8 CASRRGEGTSYEQYF TGTGCCAGCAGAAGGGGGGAGGGGACAAGTTACGAGCAGTACTTC
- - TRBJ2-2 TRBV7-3 CASSLPRQENTGELFF TGTGCCAGCAGCTTGCCCCGACAGGAAAACACCGGGGAGCTGTTTTTT
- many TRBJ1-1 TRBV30 CTSRVLAEAFF TGTACCTCTAGGGTGTTGGCTGAAGCTTTCTTT
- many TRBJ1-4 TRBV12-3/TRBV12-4 CASSSYRVGEKLFF TGTGCCAGCAGTTCCTACAGGGTGGGGGAAAAACTGTTTTTT
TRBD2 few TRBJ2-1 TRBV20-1 CSASTSGAGNEQFF TGCAGTGCGAGCACCAGCGGGGCGGGGAATGAGCAGTTCTTC
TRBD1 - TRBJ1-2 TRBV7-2 CASSFGTAEGYTF TGTGCCAGCAGCTTTGGGACAGCGGAGGGCTACACCTTC
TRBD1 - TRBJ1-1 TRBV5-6 CASGQDTEAFF TGTGCCAGCGGACAGGACACTGAAGCTTTCTTT
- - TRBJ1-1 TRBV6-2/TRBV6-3 CASSWSNGRNSEAFF TGTGCCAGCAGTTGGAGTAACGGGAGGAACAGTGAAGCTTTCTTT
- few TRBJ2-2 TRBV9 CASSLGTQNTGELFF TGTGCCAGCAGCTTGGGGACTCAGAACACCGGGGAGCTGTTTTTT
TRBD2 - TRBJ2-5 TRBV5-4 CASSSSGRDETQYF TGTGCCAGCAGCTCCAGCGGGAGGGATGAGACCCAGTACTTC
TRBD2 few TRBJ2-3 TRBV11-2 CASSLSGGRFEDTQYF TGTGCCAGCAGCTTATCAGGCGGGAGGTTTGAGGATACGCAGTATTTT
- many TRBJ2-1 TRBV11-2 CASSLVPTPYNEQFF TGTGCCAGCAGCTTAGTTCCCACGCCTTACAATGAGCAGTTCTTC
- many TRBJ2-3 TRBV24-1 CATSEGGRNTDTQYF TGTGCCACCAGTGAGGGTGGCAGAAACACAGATACGCAGTATTTT
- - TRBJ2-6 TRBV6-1 CASSRSTASGANVLTF TGTGCCAGCAGCCGCTCGACAGCCTCTGGGGCCAACGTCCTGACTTTC
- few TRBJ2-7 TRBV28 CASSPQRVSYEQYF TGTGCCAGCAGCCCTCAGCGGGTTTCCTACGAGCAGTACTTC
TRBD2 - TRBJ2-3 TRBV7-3 CASSLIPTSAGSDTQYF TGTGCCAGCAGCTTAATACCGACTAGCGCGGGCTCAGATACGCAGTATTTT
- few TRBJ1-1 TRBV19 CASSEGQYPNTEAFF TGTGCCAGTAGTGAAGGGCAGTACCCGAACACTGAAGCTTTCTTT
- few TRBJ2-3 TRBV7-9 CASSPRQVSTDTQYF TGTGCCAGCAGCCCGAGACAGGTCTCCACAGATACGCAGTATTTT
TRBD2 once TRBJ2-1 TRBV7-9 CASPELAGVNEQFF TGTGCCAGCCCAGAGCTAGCGGGAGTTAATGAGCAGTTCTTC
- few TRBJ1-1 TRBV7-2 CASSLRQGRDTEAFF TGTGCCAGCAGCTTACGGCAGGGGAGGGACACTGAAGCTTTCTTT
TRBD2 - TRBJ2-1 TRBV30 CAWSVLAGVGNEQFF TGTGCCTGGAGTGTACTAGCGGGAGTGGGGAATGAGCAGTTCTTC
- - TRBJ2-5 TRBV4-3 CASSHDLSENPYF TGCGCCAGCAGCCACGACCTCAGCGAGAACCCGTACTTC